This entry is about one T cell receptor beta chain. The target of this receptor is not known. No base-level quality is on record; no much larger clone is a single base apart. One collaborating source in Seattle enrolled patients while the patients were actively infected and followed the patients over time throughout the course of disease. Collaborating institutions collected whole blood in K2EDTA tubes following their own protocols. For TCRbeta analysis, collaborator samples were shipped as frozen whole blood, as isolated PBMCs, or as DNA extracted from either sample type. The V end gives up 6 bases and the J end 2 bases, leaving 2 bases in the junction not matched to a gene. The CDR3 starts with the cysteine, ends with the phenylalanine, and has 14 residues. The retained sequence is limited to the CDR3, 42 bases, with the frame set at the first base. From a lookup of the germline V gene, CDR1 and CDR2 are MNHEY and SVGAGI.

TCRbeta CDR3 regions were amplified from genomic DNA by means of the immunoSEQ Assay, a bias-controlled multiplex PCR. The study's processing was this. The number of nucleated cells in each sample was estimated by amplification of reference gene primers within the assay. To quantify the absolute abundance of each unique TCRbeta CDR3 rearrangement, sequence reads were collapsed and filtered. For each sample, productive Simpson clonality was calculated by taking the square root of Simpson's diversity index across productive rearrangements. TCRdb holds this immuneACCESS table with in-frame rearrangements only. Some clones are missing; in checked studies, unresolved V genes explain under half, and the rest has no known cause. D and trimming were read from the DNA, whereas the V and J calls and clone size are those reported in that table. For this sample the table gives some 130,000 clones, of which about 89% were detected only once. The ten largest clones add up to roughly an eighth of the sample.

The data originate from a study of blood T cell repertoires in COVID-19 (dated by TCRdb to the early 2020s). At the level of the whole study: Collaborator samples came from the United States, Italy and Spain and covered acute and convalescent phases of COVID-19. The prospective study material was composed of cDNA or gDNA derived from T cells, B-cell-depleted T cells, or PBMCs. The samples were drawn from two sources: the first 160 participants of the ongoing ImmuneRACE study, and 1,000 to 1,500 subjects contributed by 6 global collaborators. Deeply sampled blood TCRbeta repertoires from subjects exposed to, actively infected with, or recovered from COVID-19 were included in the dataset. The sample metadata nearly always contained a de-identified subject ID, COVID-19 status, age in years and sex. Where available, HLA class I and class II types were obtained from metadata supplied by the sample provider rather than from assay-based typing. The repertoires were made available in a free public database intended to serve as a resource for research on the immune response to SARS-CoV-2. Study-wide conclusions, independent of this receptor: Clinical and demographic metadata were provided uncurated, with the amount varying by source and participant.

This clonotype originated in a woman between 65 and 79 years old with COVID-19, enrolled during active disease. The specimen sequenced was peripheral blood. Recombination connected TRBV6-5 to TRBJ2-1; the junction holds 9 bases that match TRBD2. The DNA reads as follows: TGTGCCAGCAGCCTAGCGGGGCCCTACAATGAGCAGTTCTTC. Translated, it reads CASSLAGPYNEQFF.